This T cell receptor beta chain derives from a study of OX40 agonist ivuxolimab in advanced cancers. Study summary: Each patient was given ivuxolimab into a vein every 2 weeks, at 0.01 to 10 mg/kg. Dose-escalation patients suffered from hepatocellular carcinoma, melanoma, renal cell or head and neck cancer.

Autoimmune disease history or systemic immunosuppression was exclusionary. With V trimmed by 5 bases and J by 1 base, 5 bases remained unmatched. The length of the CDR3 is 15 residues. Germline V gene data show CDR1 as KGHSH and CDR2 as LQKENI. Using immunoSEQ multiplex PCR, the repertoire was profiled, and TCRdb retains in-frame clones only, with some absent. Of 100,000 to 110,000 clones listed, 75% to 95% are singletons. The chain has TRBV18 and TRBJ2-3; 8 nucleotides align to TRBD1. The sequenced sample was CD4+ or CD8+ T cells sorted from blood, obtained in a trial of the OX40 agonist ivuxolimab. This clonotype was obtained from an adult with an advanced solid tumor such as melanoma, head and neck, liver or kidney cancer. CDR3 coding DNA: TGTGCCAGCTCATCGACAGGGGTCCGCACAGATACGCAGTATTTT. This gives the protein CASSSTGVRTDTQYF.